The entry below describes one T cell receptor beta chain. Its antigen is unknown. This table comes from immunoSEQ multiplex PCR, and its TCRdb copy is limited to in-frame clones, with some not included. This sample has 110,000 to 150,000 clones, with about 94% found just once. These data belong to a study of cytomegalovirus exposure and HLA in healthy donors. Study observations and caveats: Among TCR beta chains, those listed as cytomegalovirus-associated numbered about 150. The tendency of first-cohort TCR clusters to co-occur in the roughly 110 validation repertoires was the finding of a later analysis.

The CDR3 runs 15 residues. Germline lookup yields CDR1 MNHEY and CDR2 SVGAGI. V was clipped by 6 bases and J by 4 bases; unmatched bases: 5. This clonotype originated in a man younger than 30 in good health and CMV-seropositive. The chain carries TRBV6-5 and TRBJ2-2, with 10 bases lining up with TRBD1. Specimen: PBMCs. The CDR3 region has the DNA TGTGCCAGCAGACGGGACAGGGGATCCACCGGGGAGCTGTTTTTT. It is translated as CASRRDRGSTGELFF.